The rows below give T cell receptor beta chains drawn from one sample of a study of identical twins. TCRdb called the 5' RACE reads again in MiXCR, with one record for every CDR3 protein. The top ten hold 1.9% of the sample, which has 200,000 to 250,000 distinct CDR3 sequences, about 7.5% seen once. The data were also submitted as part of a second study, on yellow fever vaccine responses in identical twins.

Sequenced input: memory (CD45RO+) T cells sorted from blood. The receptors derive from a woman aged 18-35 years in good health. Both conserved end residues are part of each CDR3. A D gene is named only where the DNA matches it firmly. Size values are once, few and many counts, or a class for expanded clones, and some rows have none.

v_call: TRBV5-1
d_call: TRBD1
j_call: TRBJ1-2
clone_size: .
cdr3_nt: TGCGCCAGCAGGCCCCCTCAGGGGGCAGAGGGTGGCTACACCTTC
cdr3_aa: CASRPPQGAEGGYTF

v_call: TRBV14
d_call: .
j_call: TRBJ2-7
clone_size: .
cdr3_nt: TGTGCCAGCAGCCAATACTCGGAGCAGTACTTC
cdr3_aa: CASSQYSEQYF

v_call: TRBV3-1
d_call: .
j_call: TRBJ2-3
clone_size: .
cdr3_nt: TGTGCCAGCAGCCAAGATCGGGTGAGGTATACGCAGTATTTT
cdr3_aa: CASSQDRVRYTQYF

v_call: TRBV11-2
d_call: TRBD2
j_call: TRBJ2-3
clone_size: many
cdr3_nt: TGTGCCAGCAGCTCCTTCGGGACTAGCGGGACCTTCACAGATACGCAGTATTTT
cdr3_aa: CASSSFGTSGTFTDTQYF

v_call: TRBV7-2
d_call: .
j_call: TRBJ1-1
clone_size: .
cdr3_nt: TGTGCCAGCAGCTTACGGAGGGGCGCTGAAGCTTTCTTT
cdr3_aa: CASSLRRGAEAFF

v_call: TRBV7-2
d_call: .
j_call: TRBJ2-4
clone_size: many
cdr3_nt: TGTGCCAGCAGCTTAGCGGGGAAGTACGACGGCAACATTCAGTACTTC
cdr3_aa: CASSLAGKYDGNIQYF

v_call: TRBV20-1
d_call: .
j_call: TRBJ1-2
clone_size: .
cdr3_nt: TGCAGTGCTAGAGCGGGCAGGGAAATGCAGGGGTATGGCTACACCTTC
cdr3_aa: CSARAGREMQGYGYTF

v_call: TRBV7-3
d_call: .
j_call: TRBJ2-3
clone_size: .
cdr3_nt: TGTGCCAGCAGCTTAACGTTTGTGGCTTCAGATACGCAGTATTTT
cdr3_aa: CASSLTFVASDTQYF

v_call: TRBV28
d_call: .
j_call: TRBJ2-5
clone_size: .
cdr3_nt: TGTGCCAGCAGTATCCTTAAAGAGACCCAGTACTTC
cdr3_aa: CASSILKETQYF

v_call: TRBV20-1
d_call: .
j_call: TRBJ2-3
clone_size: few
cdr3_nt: TGCAGTGCCACTACGGGGAATACGCAGTATTTT
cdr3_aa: CSATTGNTQYF

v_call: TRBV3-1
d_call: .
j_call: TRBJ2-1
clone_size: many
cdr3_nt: TGTGCCAGCAGCCAAGATAGGAGGCAGTTCTTC
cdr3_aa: CASSQDRRQFF

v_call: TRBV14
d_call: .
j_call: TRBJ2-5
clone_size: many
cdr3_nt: TGTGCCAGCAGCCAAGATTTGGGGCAAGAGACCCAGTACTTC
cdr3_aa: CASSQDLGQETQYF

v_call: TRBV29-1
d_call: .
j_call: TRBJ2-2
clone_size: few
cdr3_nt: TGCAGCGTTCAAGCTAGCGCCGCGAACACCGGGGAGCTGTTTTTT
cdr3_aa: CSVQASAANTGELFF

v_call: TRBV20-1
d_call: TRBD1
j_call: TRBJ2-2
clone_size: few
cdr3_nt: TGCAGTGCCGCCAGGGGGTCGAACACCGGGGAGCTGTTTTTT
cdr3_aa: CSAARGSNTGELFF

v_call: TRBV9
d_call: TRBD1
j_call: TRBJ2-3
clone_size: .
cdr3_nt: TGTGCCAGCAGCCCCTGGGGACAGGGGACAGATACGCAGTATTTT
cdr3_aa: CASSPWGQGTDTQYF

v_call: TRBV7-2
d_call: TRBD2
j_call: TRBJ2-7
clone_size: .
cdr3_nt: TGTGCCAGCAGCCGCGTGGGACTAGCGAGGATCGAGCAGTACTTC
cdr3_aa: CASSRVGLARIEQYF

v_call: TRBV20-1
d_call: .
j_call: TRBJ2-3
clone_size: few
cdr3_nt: TGCAGTGCTAGAGATTTCGCGGCCGTTGGCACAGATACGCAGTATTTT
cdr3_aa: CSARDFAAVGTDTQYF

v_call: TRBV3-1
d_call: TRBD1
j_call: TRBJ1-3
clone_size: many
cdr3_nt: TGTGCCAGCAGCCGGAACCGGGACAGTGGAAACACCATATATTTT
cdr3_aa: CASSRNRDSGNTIYF

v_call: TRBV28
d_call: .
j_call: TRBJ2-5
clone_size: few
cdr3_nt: TGTGCCAGCAGGCCGGGGAGTCTTGGAGAGACCCAGTACTTC
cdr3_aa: CASRPGSLGETQYF

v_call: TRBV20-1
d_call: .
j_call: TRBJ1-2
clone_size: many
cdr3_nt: TGCAGTGCTGGAGGGGCCCTCAACTATGGCTACACCTTC
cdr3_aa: CSAGGALNYGYTF

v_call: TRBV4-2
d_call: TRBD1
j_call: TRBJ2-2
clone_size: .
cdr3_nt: TGTGCCAGCAGCCGAAGTCGGACAGGGTCCACCGGGGAGCTGTTTTTT
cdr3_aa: CASSRSRTGSTGELFF

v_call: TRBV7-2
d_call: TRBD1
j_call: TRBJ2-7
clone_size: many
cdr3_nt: TGTGCCAGCAGCTCTCGGACAGGGAGCCACGAGCAGTACTTC
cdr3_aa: CASSSRTGSHEQYF

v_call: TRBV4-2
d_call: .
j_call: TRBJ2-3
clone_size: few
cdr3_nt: TGTGCCAGCAGCCAAGATCTAAGCCTAGCTGGAGATACGCAGTATTTT
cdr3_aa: CASSQDLSLAGDTQYF

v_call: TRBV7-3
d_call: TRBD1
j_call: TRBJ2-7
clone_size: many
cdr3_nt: TGTGCCAGCAGCTTACCGGGACAGGGCAACGAGCAGTACTTC
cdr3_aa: CASSLPGQGNEQYF

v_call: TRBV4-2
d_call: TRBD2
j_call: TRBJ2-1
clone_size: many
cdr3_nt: TGTGCCAGCAGCCAAGCCCCTTCTAGCGGCCTCTACAATGAGCAGTTCTTC
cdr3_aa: CASSQAPSSGLYNEQFF

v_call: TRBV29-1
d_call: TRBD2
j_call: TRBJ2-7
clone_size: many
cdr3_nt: TGCAGCGTTGAAGAGAGGACTAGCGGGAGTGAGGAGCAGTACTTC
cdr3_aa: CSVEERTSGSEEQYF

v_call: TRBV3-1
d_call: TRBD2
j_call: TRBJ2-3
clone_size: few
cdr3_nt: TGTGCCAGCAGTGGCGGAGCGGGAGAGCGCACAGATACGCAGTATTTT
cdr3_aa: CASSGGAGERTDTQYF

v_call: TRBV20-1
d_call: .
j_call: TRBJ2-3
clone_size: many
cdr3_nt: TGCAGTGCCGCTAGAGGCCTTGGGATAGCGGAGAGCACAGATACGCAGTATTTT
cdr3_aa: CSAARGLGIAESTDTQYF

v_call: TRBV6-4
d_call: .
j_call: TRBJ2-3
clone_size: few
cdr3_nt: TGTGCCAGCAGTGAAAGTTCTTCCACAGATACGCAGTATTTT
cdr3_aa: CASSESSSTDTQYF

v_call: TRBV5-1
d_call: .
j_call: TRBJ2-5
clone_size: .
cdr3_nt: TGCGCCAGCAGCTTGAGTCCGGTCCAAGAGACCCAGTACTTC
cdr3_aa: CASSLSPVQETQYF

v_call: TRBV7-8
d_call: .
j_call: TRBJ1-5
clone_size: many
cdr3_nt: TGTGCCAGCAGCCCGACTAGTATTCAGCCCCAGCATTTT
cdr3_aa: CASSPTSIQPQHF